The present entry profiles one T cell receptor (beta chain) with its context. As processed by the authors: For nucleated cells, counts were estimated from reference gene primer amplification. Repertoires were generated with immunoSEQ multiplex PCR, while TCRdb's copy carries only in-frame clones and drops some. That table furnishes V, J and clone size, whereas the DNA furnished D and trimming. The sample has 350,000 to 450,000 clones, 85% seen once. This record comes from a study of blood T cell repertoires in COVID-19. The wider study: COVID-19 samples, acute and convalescent, were from the United States, Italy and Spain. In each case, the material was cDNA or gDNA derived from T cells, B-cell-depleted T cells, or PBMCs.

Germline V gives CDR1 SGHTA, CDR2 FQGTGA. The CDR3 length is 16 residues. V gave up 5 bases and J gave up 5 bases; unmatched junction bases: 5. The origin of this receptor is a woman aged 18-29 years with acute or convalescent COVID-19. The sequencing sample was made of peripheral blood. V gene TRBV7-3 combines with J gene TRBJ2-3; 15 bases line up with TRBD2. This CDR3 is CASSTGTSGGLDTQYF. CDR3 nucleotide sequence: TGTGCCAGCAGCACCGGGACTAGCGGGGGGTTAGATACGCAGTATTTT.